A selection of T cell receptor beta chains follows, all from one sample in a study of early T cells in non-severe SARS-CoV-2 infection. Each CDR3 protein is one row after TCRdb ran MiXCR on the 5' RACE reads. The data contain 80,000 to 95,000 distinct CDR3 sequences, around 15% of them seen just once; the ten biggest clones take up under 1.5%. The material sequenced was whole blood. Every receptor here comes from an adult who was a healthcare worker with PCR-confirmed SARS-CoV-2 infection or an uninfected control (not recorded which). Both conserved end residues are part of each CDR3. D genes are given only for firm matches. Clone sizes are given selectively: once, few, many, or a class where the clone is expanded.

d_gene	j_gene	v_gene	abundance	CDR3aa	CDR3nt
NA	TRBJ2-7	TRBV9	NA	CASSVGGTPHEQYF	TGTGCCAGCAGCGTAGGAGGCACCCCCCACGAGCAGTACTTC
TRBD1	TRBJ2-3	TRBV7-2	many	CASSSENRGDTQYF	TGTGCCAGCAGTTCTGAGAACAGGGGGGATACGCAGTATTTT
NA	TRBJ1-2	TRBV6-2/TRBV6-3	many	CASSYSTRANYGYTF	TGTGCCAGCAGTTACTCGACCAGAGCTAACTATGGCTACACCTTC
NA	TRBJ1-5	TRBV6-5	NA	CASYSTPNQPQHF	TGTGCCAGCTACTCCACACCCAATCAGCCCCAGCATTTC
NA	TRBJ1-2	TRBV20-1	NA	CSASGANPADGYTF	TGCAGTGCTAGCGGGGCAAACCCCGCGGATGGCTACACCTTC
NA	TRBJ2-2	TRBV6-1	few	CASSEALYGVGGELFF	TGTGCCAGCAGTGAAGCGCTTTATGGGGTTGGCGGGGAGCTGTTTTTT
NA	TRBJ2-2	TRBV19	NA	CASSSISNTGELFF	TGTGCCAGTAGTAGCATTTCGAACACCGGGGAGCTGTTTTTT
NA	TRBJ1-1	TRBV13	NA	CASSLGEGSTMNTEAFF	TGTGCCAGCAGCTTAGGCGAGGGCTCAACTATGAACACTGAAGCTTTCTTT
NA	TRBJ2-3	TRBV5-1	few	CASSQHTDTQYF	TGCGCCAGCAGCCAACACACAGATACGCAGTATTTT
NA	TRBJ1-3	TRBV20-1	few	CSAPGTVANTIYF	TGCAGTGCTCCTGGGACGGTGGCCAACACCATATATTTT
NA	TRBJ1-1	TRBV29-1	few	CSVGLREAFF	TGCAGCGTTGGCCTACGTGAAGCTTTCTTT
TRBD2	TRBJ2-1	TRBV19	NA	CASSITSGLAATEQFF	TGTGCCAGTAGTATAACCTCGGGACTAGCGGCAACTGAGCAGTTCTTC
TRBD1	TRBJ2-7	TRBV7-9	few	CASSLTGIEQYF	TGTGCCAGCAGCCTGACAGGGATCGAGCAGTACTTC
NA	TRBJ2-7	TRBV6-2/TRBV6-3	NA	CATEDHTYEQYF	TGTGCCACCGAGGACCATACCTACGAGCAGTACTTC
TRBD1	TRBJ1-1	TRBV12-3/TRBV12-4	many	CASTPTGVTEAFF	TGTGCCAGCACCCCGACAGGGGTCACTGAAGCTTTCTTT
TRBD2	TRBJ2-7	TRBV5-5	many	CASSGRVSVAPEQYF	TGTGCCAGCAGCGGGAGGGTCTCCGTGGCCCCCGAGCAGTACTTC
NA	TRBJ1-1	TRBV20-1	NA	CSAYDRRGGTEAFF	TGCAGTGCATATGACAGGCGAGGGGGCACTGAAGCTTTCTTT
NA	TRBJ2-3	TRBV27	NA	CASSLRWGGARTDTQYF	TGTGCCAGCAGTTTGAGGTGGGGCGGGGCACGCACAGATACGCAGTATTTT
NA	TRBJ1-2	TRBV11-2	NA	CASSSQGLLIPF	TGTGCCAGCAGCTCTCAGGGACTCCTTATCCCCTTC
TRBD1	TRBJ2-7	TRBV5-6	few	CASTQFRDRGLYEQYF	TGTGCCAGCACCCAATTCCGGGACAGGGGGCTCTACGAGCAGTACTTC
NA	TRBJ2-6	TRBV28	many	CASSPSFSGANVLTF	TGTGCCAGCAGTCCCTCATTCTCTGGGGCCAACGTCCTGACTTTC
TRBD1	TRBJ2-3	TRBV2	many	CASFYQRDRGPDTQYF	TGTGCCAGCTTCTACCAGAGGGACAGGGGGCCAGATACGCAGTATTTT
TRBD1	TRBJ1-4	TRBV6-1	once	CASSVNRGTNEKLFF	TGTGCCAGCAGTGTAAACAGGGGGACTAATGAAAAACTGTTTTTT
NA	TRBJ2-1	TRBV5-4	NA	CASSLIQVGVSEQFF	TGTGCCAGCAGCTTGATTCAAGTGGGGGTCAGTGAGCAGTTCTTC
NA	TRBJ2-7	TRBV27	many	CASSLEQNYEQYF	TGTGCCAGCAGTTTGGAACAAAACTACGAGCAGTACTTC
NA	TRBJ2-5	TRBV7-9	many	CASSLASNGARETQYF	TGTGCCAGCAGCTTGGCCTCCAATGGGGCCAGGGAGACCCAGTACTTC
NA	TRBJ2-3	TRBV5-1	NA	CASRRGGGDTQYF	TGCGCCAGCAGACGGGGAGGGGGCGATACGCAGTATTTT
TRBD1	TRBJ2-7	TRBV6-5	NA	CASSFGQEIIYEQYF	TGTGCCAGCAGTTTTGGACAGGAGATCATCTACGAGCAGTACTTC
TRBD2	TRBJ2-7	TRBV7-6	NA	CASSLRTSGDEQYF	TGTGCCAGCAGCCTAAGGACTAGCGGGGACGAGCAGTACTTC
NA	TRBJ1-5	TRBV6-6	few	CASRDGNSAQHF	TGTGCCAGCAGGGACGGGAATTCGGCCCAGCATTTT
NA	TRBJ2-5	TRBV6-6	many	CASSPLYQETQYF	TGTGCCAGCAGCCCCCTGTACCAAGAGACCCAGTACTTC
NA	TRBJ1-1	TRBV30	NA	CAWGRWGTEAFF	TGTGCCTGGGGTAGGTGGGGCACTGAAGCTTTCTTT
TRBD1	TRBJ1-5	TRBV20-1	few	CSASPRGQVNQPQHF	TGCAGTGCTAGTCCAAGGGGACAGGTAAACCAGCCCCAGCATTTT
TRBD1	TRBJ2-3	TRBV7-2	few	CASSSTGSTDTQYF	TGTGCCAGCAGCTCGACAGGGTCCACAGATACGCAGTATTTT
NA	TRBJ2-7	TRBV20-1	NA	CSARREAHEQYF	TGCAGTGCTCGGCGGGAAGCCCACGAGCAGTACTTC
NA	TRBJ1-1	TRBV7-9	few	CASSLVQTTEAFF	TGTGCCAGCAGCTTAGTGCAGACAACGGAAGCTTTCTTT
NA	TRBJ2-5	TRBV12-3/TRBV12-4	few	CASSRAGEDAGIQETQYF	TGTGCCAGCAGCCGCGCAGGGGAAGATGCGGGGATTCAAGAGACCCAGTACTTC
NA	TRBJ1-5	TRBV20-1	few	CSARWGDSNQPQHF	TGCAGTGCTAGATGGGGAGATAGCAATCAGCCCCAGCATTTT
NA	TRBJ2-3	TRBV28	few	CASSLNPVTQYF	TGTGCCAGCAGTCTAAACCCAGTTACGCAGTATTTT
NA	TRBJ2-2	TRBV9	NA	CASSAGGTGELFF	TGTGCCAGCAGCGCCGGGGGCACCGGGGAGCTGTTTTTT
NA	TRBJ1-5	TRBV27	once	CASSLEGFPNQPQHF	TGTGCCAGCAGTTTAGAGGGGTTTCCCAATCAGCCCCAGCATTTT
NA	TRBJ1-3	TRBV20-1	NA	CSARVPGKNSGNTIYF	TGCAGTGCTAGGGTACCAGGGAAAAACTCTGGAAACACCATATATTTT
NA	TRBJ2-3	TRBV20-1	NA	CSASGGAGTDTQYF	TGCAGTGCTAGTGGGGGGGCCGGGACAGATACGCAGTATTTT
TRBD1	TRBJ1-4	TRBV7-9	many	CAGDRGNEKLFF	TGTGCCGGGGACAGGGGTAATGAAAAACTGTTTTTT
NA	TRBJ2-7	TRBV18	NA	CASSPTGNEQYF	TGTGCCAGCTCACCTACGGGGAACGAGCAGTACTTC
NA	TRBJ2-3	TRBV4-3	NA	CASSQDSPGSRGYDTQYF	TGCGCCAGCAGCCAAGATTCCCCCGGCAGCCGAGGGTACGATACGCAGTATTTT
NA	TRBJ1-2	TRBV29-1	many	CSVAQLLYGYTF	TGCAGCGTTGCACAGCTATTGTATGGCTACACCTTC
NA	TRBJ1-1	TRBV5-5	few	CASSLKRGSNTEAFF	TGTGCCAGCAGCTTGAAACGGGGATCGAACACTGAAGCTTTCTTT
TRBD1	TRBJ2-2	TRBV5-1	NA	CVSKGQANTGELFF	TGCGTCAGCAAGGGACAGGCGAACACCGGGGAGCTGTTTTTT
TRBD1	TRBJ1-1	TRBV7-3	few	CASSRDSSNTEAFF	TGTGCCAGCAGCCGGGACAGTTCGAACACTGAAGCTTTCTTT
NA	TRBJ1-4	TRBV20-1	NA	CSARDLGGPNEKLFF	TGCAGTGCTAGAGATCTGGGGGGGCCGAATGAAAAACTGTTTTTT
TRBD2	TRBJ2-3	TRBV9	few	CASSVGLADTDTQYF	TGTGCCAGCAGCGTAGGACTAGCGGACACAGATACGCAGTATTTT
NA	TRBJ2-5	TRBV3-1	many	CASSPGQPGETQYF	TGTGCCAGCAGCCCGGGCCAGCCGGGGGAGACCCAGTACTTC